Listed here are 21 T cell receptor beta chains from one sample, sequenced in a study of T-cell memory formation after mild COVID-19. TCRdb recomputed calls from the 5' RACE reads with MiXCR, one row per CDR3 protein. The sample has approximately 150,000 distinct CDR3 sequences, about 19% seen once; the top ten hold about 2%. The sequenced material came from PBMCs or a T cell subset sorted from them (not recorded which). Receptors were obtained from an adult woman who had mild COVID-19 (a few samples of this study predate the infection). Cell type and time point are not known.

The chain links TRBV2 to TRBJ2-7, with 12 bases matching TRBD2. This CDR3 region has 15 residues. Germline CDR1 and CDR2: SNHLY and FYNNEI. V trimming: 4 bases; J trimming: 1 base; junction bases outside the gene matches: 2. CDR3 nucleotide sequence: TGTGCCAGCAGTGCTGGACTAGCGGGGTCCTACGAGCAGTACTTC. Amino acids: CASSAGLAGSYEQYF.

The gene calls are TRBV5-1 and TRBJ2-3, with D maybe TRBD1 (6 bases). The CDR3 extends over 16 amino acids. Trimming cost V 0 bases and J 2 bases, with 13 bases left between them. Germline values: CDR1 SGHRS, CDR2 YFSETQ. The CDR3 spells CASSLDPGALTDTQYF. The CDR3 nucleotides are TGCGCCAGCAGCTTGGATCCAGGGGCGCTCACAGATACGCAGTATTTT. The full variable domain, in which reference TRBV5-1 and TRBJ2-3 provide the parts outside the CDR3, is KAGVTQTPRYLIKTRGQQVTLSCSPISGHRSVSWYQQTPGQGLQFLFEYFSETQRNKGNFPGRFSGRQFSNSRSEMNVSTLELGDSALYLCASSLDPGALTDTQYFGPGTRLTVL.

Written as DNA, the CDR3 is TGCAGCGTTGGACAGGGGAATCAGCCCCAGCATTTT. Protein: CSVGQGNQPQHF. This chain uses TRBV29-1 with TRBJ1-5, with 8 bases that match TRBD1. This CDR3 is built from 12 residues. V gave up 4 bases and J gave up 4 bases; unmatched junction bases: 0. CDR1 and CDR2 (germline): SQVTM, ANQGSEA.

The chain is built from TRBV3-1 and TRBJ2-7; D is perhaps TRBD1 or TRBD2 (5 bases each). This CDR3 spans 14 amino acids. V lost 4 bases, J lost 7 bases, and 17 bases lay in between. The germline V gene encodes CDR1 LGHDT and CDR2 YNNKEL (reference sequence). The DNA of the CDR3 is TGTGCCAGCAGCCCCCAGCTGGGGCCGGGAGAGCAGTACTTC. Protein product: CASSPQLGPGEQYF.

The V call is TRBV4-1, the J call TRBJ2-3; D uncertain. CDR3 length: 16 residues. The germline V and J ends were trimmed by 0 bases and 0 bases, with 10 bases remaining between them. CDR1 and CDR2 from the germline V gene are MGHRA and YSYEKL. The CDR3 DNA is TGCGCCAGCAGCCAAGATCTCGCGGCTAGCACAGATACGCAGTATTTT. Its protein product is CASSQDLAASTDTQYF.

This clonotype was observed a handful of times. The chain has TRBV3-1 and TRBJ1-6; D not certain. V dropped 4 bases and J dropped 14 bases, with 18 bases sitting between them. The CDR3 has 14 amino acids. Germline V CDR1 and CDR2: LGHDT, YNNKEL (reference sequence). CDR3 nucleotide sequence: TGTGCCAGCAGCCCGTTGGAGGGCGGAGGGACCCTCCACTTT. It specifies CASSPLEGGGTLHF.

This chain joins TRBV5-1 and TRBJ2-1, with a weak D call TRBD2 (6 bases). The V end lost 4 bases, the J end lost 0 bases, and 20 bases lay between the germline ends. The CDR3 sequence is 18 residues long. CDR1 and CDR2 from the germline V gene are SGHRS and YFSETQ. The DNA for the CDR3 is TGCGCCAGCAGCCGAGTTCGCGGGACGACGAGCTCCTACAATGAGCAGTTCTTC. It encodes CASSRVRGTTSSYNEQFF.

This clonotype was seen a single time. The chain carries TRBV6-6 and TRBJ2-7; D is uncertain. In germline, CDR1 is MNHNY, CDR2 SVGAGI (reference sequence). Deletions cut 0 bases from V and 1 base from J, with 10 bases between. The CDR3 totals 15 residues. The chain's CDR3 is CASSYSIPESYEQYF. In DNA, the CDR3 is TGTGCCAGCAGTTACTCGATTCCAGAATCCTACGAGCAGTACTTC.

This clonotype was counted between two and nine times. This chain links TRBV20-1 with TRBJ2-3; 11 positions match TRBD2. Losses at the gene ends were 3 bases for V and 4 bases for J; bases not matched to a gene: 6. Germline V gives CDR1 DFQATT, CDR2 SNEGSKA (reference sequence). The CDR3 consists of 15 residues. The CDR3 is CSASHLAGGPDTQYF. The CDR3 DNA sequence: TGCAGTGCTAGTCATCTAGCGGGGGGACCAGATACGCAGTATTTT.

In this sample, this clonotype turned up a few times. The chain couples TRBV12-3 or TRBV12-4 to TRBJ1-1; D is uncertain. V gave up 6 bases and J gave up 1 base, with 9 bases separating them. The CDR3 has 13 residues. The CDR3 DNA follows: TGTGCCAGCAGCTTTACGGCGAACACTGAAGCTTTCTTT. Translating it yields CASSFTANTEAFF.

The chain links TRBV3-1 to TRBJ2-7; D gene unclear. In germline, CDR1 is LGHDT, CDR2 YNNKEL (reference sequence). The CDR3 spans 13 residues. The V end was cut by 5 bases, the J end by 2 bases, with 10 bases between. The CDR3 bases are TGTGCCAGCAGCACAATACGCCCCTACGAGCAGTACTTC. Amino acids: CASSTIRPYEQYF.

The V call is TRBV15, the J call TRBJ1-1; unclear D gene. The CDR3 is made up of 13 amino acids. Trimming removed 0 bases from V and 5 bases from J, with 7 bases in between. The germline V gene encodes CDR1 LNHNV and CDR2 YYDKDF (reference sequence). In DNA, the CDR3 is TGTGCCACCAGCAGAGATGGCAAAACTGAAGCTTTCTTT. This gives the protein CATSRDGKTEAFF.

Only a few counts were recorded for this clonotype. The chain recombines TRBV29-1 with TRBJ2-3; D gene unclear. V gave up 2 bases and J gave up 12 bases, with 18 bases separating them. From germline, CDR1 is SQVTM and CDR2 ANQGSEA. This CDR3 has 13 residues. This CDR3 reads CSVEPSGSPNQYF. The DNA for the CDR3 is TGCAGCGTTGAACCCTCCGGGTCCCCGAATCAGTATTTT.

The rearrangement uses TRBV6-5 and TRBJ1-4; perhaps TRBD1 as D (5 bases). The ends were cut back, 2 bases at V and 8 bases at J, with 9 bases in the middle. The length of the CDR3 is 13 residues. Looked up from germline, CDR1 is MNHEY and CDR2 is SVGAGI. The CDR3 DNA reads TGTGCCAGCAGTTACGCAGGGTGGGAAAAACTGTTTTTT. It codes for CASSYAGWEKLFF.

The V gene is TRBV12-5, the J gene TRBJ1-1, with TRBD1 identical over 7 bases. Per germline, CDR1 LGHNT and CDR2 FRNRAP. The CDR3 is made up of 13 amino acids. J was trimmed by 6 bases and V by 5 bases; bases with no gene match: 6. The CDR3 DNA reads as TGTGCTAGTGGTCCTACCAGGGGGGCTGAAGCTTTCTTT. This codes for CASGPTRGAEAFF.

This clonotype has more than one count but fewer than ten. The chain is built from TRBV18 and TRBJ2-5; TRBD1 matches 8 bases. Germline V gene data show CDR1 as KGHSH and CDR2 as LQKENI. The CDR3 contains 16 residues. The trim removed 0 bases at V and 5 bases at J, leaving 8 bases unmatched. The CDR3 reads CASSPPGVRGQETQYF. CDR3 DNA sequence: TGTGCCAGCTCACCACCGGGCGTCAGGGGGCAGGAGACCCAGTACTTC. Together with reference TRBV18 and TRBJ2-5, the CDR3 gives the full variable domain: NAGVMQNPRHLVRRRGQEARLRCSPMKGHSHVYWYRQLPEEGLKFMVYLQKENIIDESGMPKERFSAEFPKEGPSILRIQQVVRGDSAAYFCASSPPGVRGQETQYFGPGTRLLVL.

Here the CDR3 reads CASSQGISTDTQYF. CDR3 DNA: TGTGCCAGCAGCCAAGGGATTAGCACAGATACGCAGTATTTT. The V call is TRBV7-2, the J call TRBJ2-3, with D uncertain. Between the trimmed V and J ends, which lost 5 bases and 0 bases, there was a span of 9 bases. The CDR3 length is 14 residues. Germline V gene lookup returns CDR1 SGHTA and CDR2 FQGNSA.

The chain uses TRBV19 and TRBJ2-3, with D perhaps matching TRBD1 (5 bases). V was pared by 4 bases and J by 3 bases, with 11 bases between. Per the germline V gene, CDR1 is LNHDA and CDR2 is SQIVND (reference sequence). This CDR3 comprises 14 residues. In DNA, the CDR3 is TGTGCCAGTAGTAGACAGCGAAAGACAGATACGCAGTATTTT. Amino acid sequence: CASSRQRKTDTQYF.

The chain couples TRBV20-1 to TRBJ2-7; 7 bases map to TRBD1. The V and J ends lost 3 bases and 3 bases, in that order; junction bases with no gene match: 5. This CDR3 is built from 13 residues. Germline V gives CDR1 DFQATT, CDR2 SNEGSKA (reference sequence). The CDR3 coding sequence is TGCAGTGCTAGGGACAGGCCCCGCTACGAGCAGTACTTC. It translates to CSARDRPRYEQYF.

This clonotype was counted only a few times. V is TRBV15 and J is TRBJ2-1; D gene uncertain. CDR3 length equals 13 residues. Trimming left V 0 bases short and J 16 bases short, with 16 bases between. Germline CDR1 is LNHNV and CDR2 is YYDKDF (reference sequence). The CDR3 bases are TGTGCCACCAGCAGAGATGTTGCCTATCAATCCTTCTTC. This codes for CATSRDVAYQSFF.

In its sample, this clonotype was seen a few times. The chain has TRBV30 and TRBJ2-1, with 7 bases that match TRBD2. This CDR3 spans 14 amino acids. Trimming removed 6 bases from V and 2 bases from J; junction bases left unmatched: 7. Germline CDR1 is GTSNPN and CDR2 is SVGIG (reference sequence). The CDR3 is CACSVRGAYNEQFF. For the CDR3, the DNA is TGTGCCTGCTCCGTACGGGGGGCCTACAATGAGCAGTTCTTC.